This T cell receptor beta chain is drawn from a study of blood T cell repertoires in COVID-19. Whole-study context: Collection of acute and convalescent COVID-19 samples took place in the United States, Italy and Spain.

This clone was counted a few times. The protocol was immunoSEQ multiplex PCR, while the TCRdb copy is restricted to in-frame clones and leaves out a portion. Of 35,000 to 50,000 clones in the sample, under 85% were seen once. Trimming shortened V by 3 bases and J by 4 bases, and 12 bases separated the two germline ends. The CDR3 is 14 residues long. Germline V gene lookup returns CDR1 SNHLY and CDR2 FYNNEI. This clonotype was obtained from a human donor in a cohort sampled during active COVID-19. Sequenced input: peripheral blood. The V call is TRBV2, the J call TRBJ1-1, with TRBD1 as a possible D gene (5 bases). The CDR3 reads CASSDQGVGTEAFF. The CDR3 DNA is TGTGCCAGCAGTGACCAAGGGGTGGGCACTGAAGCTTTCTTT.